The sample holds a few counts of the clone carrying this T cell receptor beta chain. Its antigen is as yet unknown. The record originates from a study of beta chain features in type 1 diabetes. General study results and limits: In these data, an HLA type influence on TCRB rearrangement remained unresolved. Naive, central memory and Treg TCRB repertoires seemed to resemble each other more closely in patients than they did in healthy donors.

Isolated RNA was reverse transcribed in full, so expressed TCRB transcripts were sequenced. TCRdb keeps only in-frame clones here, not all; method: immunoSEQ multiplex PCR. The sample shows hundreds of thousands of clones, about 12% of them seen only once. Trimming cost V 0 bases and J 2 bases; bases outside gene matches: 0. The germline CDR1 and CDR2 sequences are MDHEN and SYDVKM. This CDR3 region has 14 residues. This receptor was obtained from a man aged 18 to 30 in good health. The sequenced sample was naive CD4+ T cells from blood. The chain has TRBV28 and TRBJ2-7; 8 nucleotides match TRBD1. In DNA, the CDR3 is TGTGCCAGCAGTTTATGGACAGGGGCCTACGAGCAGTACTTC. This sequence encodes CASSLWTGAYEQYF.